This TCR beta chain was documented in a study of blood T cell repertoires in COVID-19. Using immunoSEQ multiplex PCR, the repertoire was profiled, and TCRdb retains in-frame clones only, with some absent. The sample has 130,000 to 150,000 clones; roughly 88% are singletons. This clone was recorded a few times. This CDR3 comprises 13 residues. CDR1 SQVTM and CDR2 ANQGSEA come from the germline V gene. Germline trimming cut 6 bases from V and 9 bases from J; bases unmatched to any gene: 7. Sequencing input: PBMCs or T cells enriched from blood (not recorded which). This rearrangement joins TRBV29-1 to TRBJ2-1, with TRBD2 matching over 11 bases. The TCR originated in a woman aged 25-40 years with acute COVID-19. The CDR3 loop is CSVDTSGRAEQFF. The CDR3 coding sequence is TGCAGCGTCGATACTAGCGGGAGAGCTGAGCAGTTCTTC.